Listed below are T cell receptor beta chains from one sample, sequenced in a study of identical twins. TCRdb re-called the 5' RACE reads through MiXCR, storing one row per CDR3 protein. The table includes 450,000 or so distinct CDR3 sequences, approximately 15% detected once. The data also belong to a second study, concerning yellow fever vaccine responses in identical twins.

Sample: CD4+ T cells sorted from blood. These receptors were collected from a woman aged 18-29 years in good health. CDR3s include the opening cysteine and the closing phenylalanine or tryptophan. D genes are given only for firm matches. Some rows mark clone size as missing; the rest say once, few, many or name a class of expanded clone.

D	V	J	size	DNA	CDR3
-	TRBV6-1	TRBJ2-7	-	TGTGCCAGCGGGCGCCTCTTGGACGCCTACGAGCAGTACTTC	CASGRLLDAYEQYF
TRBD2	TRBV12-3/TRBV12-4	TRBJ2-3	many	TGTGCCAGCAGAAGCGGACTAGAGACAGATACGCAGTATTTT	CASRSGLETDTQYF
TRBD1	TRBV5-4	TRBJ2-2	few	TGTGCCAGCAGCTCCGGGACAGGGGGCGCAGCCGGGGAGCTGTTTTTT	CASSSGTGGAAGELFF
-	TRBV6-1	TRBJ1-2	-	TGTGCCAGCAGAAACGTCTATGGGGTTAACTATGGCTACACCTTC	CASRNVYGVNYGYTF
-	TRBV7-2	TRBJ2-3	-	TGTGCCAGCAGCCATCGCAGGGTTCCCACAGATACGCAGTATTTT	CASSHRRVPTDTQYF
-	TRBV7-9	TRBJ2-3	few	TGTGCCAGCAGCTTATCCCCAATGGCGAATCCCACAGATACGCAGTATTTT	CASSLSPMANPTDTQYF
-	TRBV14	TRBJ2-3	few	TGTGCCAGCAGCCAAAGCGACAAAGGGGCAGATACGCAGTATTTT	CASSQSDKGADTQYF
TRBD2	TRBV20-1	TRBJ2-3	-	TGCAGTGCCAGTCACGGGGGGGCCGGGGATACGCAGTATTTT	CSASHGGAGDTQYF
-	TRBV6-6	TRBJ2-1	-	TGTGCCAGCACCGTAAACAATGAGCAGTTCTTC	CASTVNNEQFF
-	TRBV5-6	TRBJ2-5	-	TGTGCCAGCAACAGGCCGGGAAGGTCTTCCCAAGAGACCCAGTACTTC	CASNRPGRSSQETQYF
-	TRBV29-1	TRBJ2-1	many	TGCAGCGTTGACGCGCTCAGAGGTGCGAATGAGCAGTTCTTC	CSVDALRGANEQFF
-	TRBV7-9	TRBJ2-2	few	TGTGCCAGCAGCATACCTAGCCTACGTAACACCGGGGAGCTGTTTTTT	CASSIPSLRNTGELFF
TRBD1	TRBV5-1	TRBJ2-7	-	TGCGCCAGCAGCTCGACAGGGGGCTGGAACGAGCAGTACTTC	CASSSTGGWNEQYF
-	TRBV5-5	TRBJ2-7	-	TGTGCCAGCAGGTTAGACTTACTTTACGAGCAGTACTTC	CASRLDLLYEQYF
TRBD2	TRBV25-1	TRBJ2-3	few	TGTGCCAGCAGTGAAGGGCGGCGGGGGAGGAAAGATACGCAGTATTTT	CASSEGRRGRKDTQYF
-	TRBV11-1	TRBJ2-2	-	TGTGCCAGCAGCCTCAGATCCGGGACGGGAAACACCGGGGAGCTGTTTTTT	CASSLRSGTGNTGELFF
TRBD1	TRBV7-2	TRBJ2-2	-	TGTGCCAGCAGCACAGGGGCGAACACCGGGGAGCTGTTTTTT	CASSTGANTGELFF
-	TRBV5-1	TRBJ2-5	few	TGCGCCAGCAGCAAGGACCCGTCTGGGCAAGAGACCCAGTACTTC	CASSKDPSGQETQYF
-	TRBV6-4	TRBJ2-3	-	TGTGCCAGCAGTGACTCCGCCGAAGGTGGAGATACGCAGTATTTT	CASSDSAEGGDTQYF
-	TRBV7-9	TRBJ1-1	few	TGTGCCAGCAGCACTAACAGGGCCGGTGGGGCTTTCTTT	CASSTNRAGGAFF
TRBD2	TRBV24-1	TRBJ2-3	-	TGTGCCACCAGGCCCGGGGGGGGCCTAGATACGCAGTATTTT	CATRPGGGLDTQYF
TRBD2	TRBV28	TRBJ2-3	-	TGTGCCAGCAGCAGCGGGGGGGCCACGGATACGCAGTATTTT	CASSSGGATDTQYF
TRBD1	TRBV20-1	TRBJ2-5	few	TGCAGTGCCCCCCACAGGGGGCAAGAGACCCAGTACTTC	CSAPHRGQETQYF
TRBD1	TRBV5-1	TRBJ2-5	-	TGCGCCAGCAGCAAAAGGACAGGGGGCAGTCAAGAGACCCAGTACTTC	CASSKRTGGSQETQYF
TRBD1	TRBV12-3/TRBV12-4	TRBJ1-6	-	TGTGCCAGCAGTTCCCGGGACAGGGACGGTAATTCACCCCTCCACTTT	CASSSRDRDGNSPLHF
TRBD1	TRBV27	TRBJ2-7	-	TGTGCCAGCAGTTTTGGTGGGGACAGGGTCTACGAGCAGTACTTC	CASSFGGDRVYEQYF
TRBD1	TRBV18	TRBJ2-7	-	TGTGCCAGCTCACGGCGACAGGGCCCCTACGAGCAGTACTTC	CASSRRQGPYEQYF
-	TRBV29-1	TRBJ1-2	once	TGCAGCGTTGAACAGACCTATGGCTACACCTTC	CSVEQTYGYTF
-	TRBV10-3	TRBJ1-5	few	TGTGCCACCCAGGGTAGAGGAGGGGAATATAGCAATCAGCCCCAGCATTTT	CATQGRGGEYSNQPQHF
TRBD1	TRBV5-5	TRBJ2-1	-	TGTGCCAGCAGCTCCCGATTTAGGGACAGGTCAGTAGGGAATGAGCAGTTCTTC	CASSSRFRDRSVGNEQFF
-	TRBV19	TRBJ1-4	few	TGTGCCACTAACCCGTATGGGGAGAATGAAAAACTGTTTTTT	CATNPYGENEKLFF
-	TRBV10-3	TRBJ2-7	many	TGTGCCATCAGTGAGTCTGAGGGCTACGAGCAGTACTTC	CAISESEGYEQYF
-	TRBV29-1	TRBJ2-4	many	TGCAGCGTTGGAGGGGTATTAGCCAAAAACATTCAGTACTTC	CSVGGVLAKNIQYF
-	TRBV6-1	TRBJ2-1	-	TGTGCCAGCCGAGACCCGGGAGACGGTTCCTACAATGAGCAGTTCTTC	CASRDPGDGSYNEQFF
TRBD2	TRBV5-1	TRBJ2-7	few	TGCGCCAGCGGGAACCAGGGAGGGTACGAGCAGTACTTC	CASGNQGGYEQYF
TRBD2	TRBV5-6	TRBJ2-3	-	TGTGCCAGCAGCTACGGACTAGGGCGTAGCACAGATACGCAGTATTTT	CASSYGLGRSTDTQYF
-	TRBV29-1	TRBJ2-3	many	TGCAGCGTTGGTCTGGGCACAGATACGCAGTATTTT	CSVGLGTDTQYF
TRBD1	TRBV6-1	TRBJ1-2	few	TGTGCCAGCAGGGACAGGGCTTCTTATGGCTACACCTTC	CASRDRASYGYTF
TRBD2	TRBV7-6	TRBJ2-3	few	TGTGCCAGCAACATGGACGGGAGGGGTCGGACAGATACGCAGTATTTT	CASNMDGRGRTDTQYF
-	TRBV12-3/TRBV12-4	TRBJ1-1	many	TGTGCCAGCAGTTTTATGAGGGGACGGAACACTGAAGCTTTCTTT	CASSFMRGRNTEAFF
-	TRBV7-9	TRBJ2-2	few	TGTGCCAGCAGCTTAGAGGTCCAAACCGGGGAGCTGTTTTTT	CASSLEVQTGELFF
-	TRBV3-1	TRBJ2-3	-	TGTGCCAGCAGCCTAGACCCGGGGGTGCAGTATTTT	CASSLDPGVQYF